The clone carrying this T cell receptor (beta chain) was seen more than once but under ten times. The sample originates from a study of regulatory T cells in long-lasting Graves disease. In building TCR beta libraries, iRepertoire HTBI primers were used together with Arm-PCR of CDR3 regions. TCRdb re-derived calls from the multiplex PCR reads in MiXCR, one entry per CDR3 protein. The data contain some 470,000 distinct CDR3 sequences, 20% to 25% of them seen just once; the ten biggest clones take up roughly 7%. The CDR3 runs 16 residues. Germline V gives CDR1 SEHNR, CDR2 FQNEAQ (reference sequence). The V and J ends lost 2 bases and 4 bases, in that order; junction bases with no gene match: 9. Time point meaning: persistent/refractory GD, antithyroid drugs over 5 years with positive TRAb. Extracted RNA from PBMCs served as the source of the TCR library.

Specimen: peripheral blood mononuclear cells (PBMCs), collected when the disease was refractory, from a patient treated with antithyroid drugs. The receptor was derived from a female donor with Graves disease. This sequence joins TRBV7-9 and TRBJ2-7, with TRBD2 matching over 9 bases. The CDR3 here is CASSLSSASGIYEQYF. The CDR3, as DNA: TGTGCCAGCAGCTTAAGTTCGGCTAGCGGGATATACGAGCAGTACTTC.